This T cell receptor (beta chain) derives from a study of cytomegalovirus exposure and HLA in healthy donors. The PCR was carried out with 60 Vbeta primers and 13 Jbeta primers. TCRdb's copy holds only in-frame clones and misses some; the assay was immunoSEQ multiplex PCR. The sample includes about 170,000 clones, 75% to 90% seen only once; the top ten take 2% to 2.5%. Study-wide points: The authors later found TCR association rates varying by HLA locus, with DRB1 most and HLA-C fewest.

The CDR3 covers 15 residues. V shed 4 bases and J shed 3 bases, with 15 bases lying between them. Germline assignment: CDR1 GTSNPN and CDR2 SVGIG (reference sequence). A single count supports this clone. Its specificity is not known. Sequenced: PBMCs. This rearrangement joins TRBV30 to TRBJ1-4; TRBD1 is a possible D gene (5 bases). This clonotype was sampled from a male donor in good health and CMV-seronegative. The CDR3 is CAWKGLSRANEKLFF. The CDR3 DNA reads TGTGCCTGGAAGGGACTTAGCCGAGCTAATGAAAAACTGTTTTTT.